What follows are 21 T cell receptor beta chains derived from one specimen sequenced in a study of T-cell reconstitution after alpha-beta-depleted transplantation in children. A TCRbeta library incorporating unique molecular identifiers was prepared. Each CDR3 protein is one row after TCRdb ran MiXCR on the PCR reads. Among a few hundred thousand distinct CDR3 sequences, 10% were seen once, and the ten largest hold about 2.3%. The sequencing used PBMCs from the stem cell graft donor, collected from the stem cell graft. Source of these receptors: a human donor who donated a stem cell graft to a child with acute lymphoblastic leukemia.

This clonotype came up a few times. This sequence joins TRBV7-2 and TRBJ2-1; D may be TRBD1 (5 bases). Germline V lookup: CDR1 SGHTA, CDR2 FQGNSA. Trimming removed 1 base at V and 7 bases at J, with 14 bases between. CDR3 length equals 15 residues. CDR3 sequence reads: CASSLVSQGRNEQFF. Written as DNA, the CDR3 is TGTGCCAGCAGCTTAGTTTCGCAGGGCCGGAATGAGCAGTTCTTC.

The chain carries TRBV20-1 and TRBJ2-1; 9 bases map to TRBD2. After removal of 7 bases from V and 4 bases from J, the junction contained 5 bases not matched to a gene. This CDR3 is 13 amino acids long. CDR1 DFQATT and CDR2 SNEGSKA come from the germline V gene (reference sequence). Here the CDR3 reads CSVRTSDYNEQFF. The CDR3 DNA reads TGCAGTGTAAGGACTAGCGATTACAATGAGCAGTTCTTC.

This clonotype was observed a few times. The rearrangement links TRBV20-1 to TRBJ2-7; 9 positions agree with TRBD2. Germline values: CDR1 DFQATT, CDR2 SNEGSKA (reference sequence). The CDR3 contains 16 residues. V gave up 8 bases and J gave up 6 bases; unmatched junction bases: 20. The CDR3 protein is CSFPIAGDLLGGEQYF. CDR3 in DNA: TGCAGTTTTCCAATAGCGGGAGACCTCCTTGGGGGCGAGCAGTACTTC.

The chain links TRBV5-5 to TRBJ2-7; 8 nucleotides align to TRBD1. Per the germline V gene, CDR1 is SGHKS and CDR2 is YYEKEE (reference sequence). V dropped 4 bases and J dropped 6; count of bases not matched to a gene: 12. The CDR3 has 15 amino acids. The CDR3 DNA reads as TGTGCCAGCAGCCGGAAGGACAGGGATTCGTCCGAGCAGTACTTC. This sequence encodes CASSRKDRDSSEQYF.

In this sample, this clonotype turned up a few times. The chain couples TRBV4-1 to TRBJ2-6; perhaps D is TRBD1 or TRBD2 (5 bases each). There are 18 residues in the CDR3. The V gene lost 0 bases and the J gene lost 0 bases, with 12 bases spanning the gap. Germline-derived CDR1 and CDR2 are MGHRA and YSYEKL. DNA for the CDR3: TGCGCCAGCAGCCAAGATAGGGGAGCGCGCTCTGGGGCCAACGTCCTGACTTTC. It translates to CASSQDRGARSGANVLTF.

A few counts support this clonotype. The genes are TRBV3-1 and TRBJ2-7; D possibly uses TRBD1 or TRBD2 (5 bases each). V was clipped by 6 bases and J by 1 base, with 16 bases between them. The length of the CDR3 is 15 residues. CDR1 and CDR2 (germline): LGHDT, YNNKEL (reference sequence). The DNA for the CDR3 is TGTGCCAGCAGTTTCCGGGACCCCGCATCCTACGAGCAGTACTTC. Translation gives CASSFRDPASYEQYF.

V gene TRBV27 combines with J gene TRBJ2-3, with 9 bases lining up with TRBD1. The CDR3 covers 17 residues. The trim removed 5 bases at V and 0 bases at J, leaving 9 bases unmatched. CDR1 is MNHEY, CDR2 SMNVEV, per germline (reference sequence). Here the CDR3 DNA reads TGTGCCAGCAGTAGGCCAGCACAGGGGGCTAGCACAGATACGCAGTATTTT. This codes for CASSRPAQGASTDTQYF.

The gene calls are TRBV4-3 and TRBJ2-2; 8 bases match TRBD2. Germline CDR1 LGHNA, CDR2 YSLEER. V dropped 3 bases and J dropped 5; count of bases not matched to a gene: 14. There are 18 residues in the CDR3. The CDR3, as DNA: TGCGCCAGCAGCCACTGGACCATCAGCGGGAGTGAGACCGGGGAGCTGTTTTTT. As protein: CASSHWTISGSETGELFF.

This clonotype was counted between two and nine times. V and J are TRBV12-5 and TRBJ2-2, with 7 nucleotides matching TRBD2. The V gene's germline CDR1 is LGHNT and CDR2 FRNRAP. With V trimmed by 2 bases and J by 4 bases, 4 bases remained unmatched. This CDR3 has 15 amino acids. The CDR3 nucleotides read TGTGCTAGTGGTTTGACTAGCGTCTCCACCGGGGAGCTGTTTTTT. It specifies CASGLTSVSTGELFF.

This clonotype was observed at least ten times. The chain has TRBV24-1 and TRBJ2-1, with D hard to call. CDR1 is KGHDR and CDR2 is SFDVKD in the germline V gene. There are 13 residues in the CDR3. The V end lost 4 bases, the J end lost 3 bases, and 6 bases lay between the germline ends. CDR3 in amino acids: CATSDRDYNEQFF. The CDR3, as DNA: TGTGCCACCAGTGACAGAGACTACAATGAGCAGTTCTTC.

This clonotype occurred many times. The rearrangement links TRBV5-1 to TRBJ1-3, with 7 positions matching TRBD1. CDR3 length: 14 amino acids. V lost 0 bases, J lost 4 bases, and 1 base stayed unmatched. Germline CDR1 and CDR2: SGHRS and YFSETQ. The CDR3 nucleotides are TGCGCCAGCAGCTTGGGACAGGGAGGAAACACCATATATTTT. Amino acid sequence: CASSLGQGGNTIYF.

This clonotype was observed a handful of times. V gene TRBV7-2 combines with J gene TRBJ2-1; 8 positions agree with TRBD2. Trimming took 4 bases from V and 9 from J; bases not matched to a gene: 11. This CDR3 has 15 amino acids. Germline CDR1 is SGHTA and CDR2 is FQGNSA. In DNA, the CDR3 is TGTGCCAGCAGCTCTAGGACTAGCCGGTTGAGTGAGCAGTTCTTC. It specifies CASSSRTSRLSEQFF.

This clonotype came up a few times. For the CDR3, the DNA is TGCAGCGTTGAAGACCCCAGACTAGCGGGAGGGTACGAGCAGTACTTC. It is translated as CSVEDPRLAGGYEQYF. This rearrangement joins TRBV29-1 to TRBJ2-7, with 14 positions matching TRBD2. This CDR3 comprises 16 residues. J was trimmed by 4 bases and V by 0 bases; bases with no gene match: 5. Germline CDR1 reads SQVTM; CDR2 reads ANQGSEA.

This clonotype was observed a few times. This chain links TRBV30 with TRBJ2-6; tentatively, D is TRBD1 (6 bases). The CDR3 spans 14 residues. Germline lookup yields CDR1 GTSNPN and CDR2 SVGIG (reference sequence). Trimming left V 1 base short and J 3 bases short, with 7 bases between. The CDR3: CAWSDRVGANVLTF. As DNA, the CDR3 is TGTGCCTGGAGTGACAGGGTTGGGGCCAACGTCCTGACTTTC.

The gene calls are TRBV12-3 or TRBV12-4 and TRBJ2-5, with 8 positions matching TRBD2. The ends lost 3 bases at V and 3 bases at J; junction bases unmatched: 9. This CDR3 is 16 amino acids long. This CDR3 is CASSFRSGSTKETQYF. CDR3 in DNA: TGTGCCAGCAGTTTTCGGAGCGGGAGTACCAAAGAGACCCAGTACTTC.

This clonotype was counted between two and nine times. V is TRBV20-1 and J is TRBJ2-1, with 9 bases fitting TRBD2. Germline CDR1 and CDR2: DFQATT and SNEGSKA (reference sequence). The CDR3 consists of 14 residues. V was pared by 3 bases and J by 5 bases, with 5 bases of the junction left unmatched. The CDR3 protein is CSARPLAGHNEQFF. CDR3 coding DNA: TGCAGTGCTAGGCCACTAGCGGGTCACAATGAGCAGTTCTTC.

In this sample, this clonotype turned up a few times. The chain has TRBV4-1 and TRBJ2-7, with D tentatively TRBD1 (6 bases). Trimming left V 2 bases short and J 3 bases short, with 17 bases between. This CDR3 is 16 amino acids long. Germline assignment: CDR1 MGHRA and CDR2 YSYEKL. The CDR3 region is CASSQPTGSPVYEQYF. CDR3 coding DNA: TGCGCCAGCAGCCAACCTACAGGGAGCCCCGTCTACGAGCAGTACTTC.

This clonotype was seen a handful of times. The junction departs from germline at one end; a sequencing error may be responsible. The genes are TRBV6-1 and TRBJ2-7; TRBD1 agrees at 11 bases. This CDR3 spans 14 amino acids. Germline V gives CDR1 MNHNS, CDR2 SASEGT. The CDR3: CASRETGTGGEQYF. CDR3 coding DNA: TGTGCCAGCCGTGAGACCGGGACAGGGGGCGAGCAGTACTTC.

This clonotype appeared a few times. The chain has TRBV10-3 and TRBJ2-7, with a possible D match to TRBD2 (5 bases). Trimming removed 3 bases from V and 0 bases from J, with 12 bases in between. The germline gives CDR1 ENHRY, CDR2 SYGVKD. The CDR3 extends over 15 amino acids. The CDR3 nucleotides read TGTGCCATCAGTGAAACCGACACTAGCTCCTACGAGCAGTACTTC. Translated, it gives CAISETDTSSYEQYF.

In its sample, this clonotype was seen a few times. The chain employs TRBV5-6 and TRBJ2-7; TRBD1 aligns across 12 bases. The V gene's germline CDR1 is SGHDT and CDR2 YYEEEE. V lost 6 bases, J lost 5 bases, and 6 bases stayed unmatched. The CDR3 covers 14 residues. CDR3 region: CASTPGTGGDEQYF. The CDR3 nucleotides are TGTGCCAGCACCCCCGGGACAGGGGGCGACGAGCAGTACTTC.

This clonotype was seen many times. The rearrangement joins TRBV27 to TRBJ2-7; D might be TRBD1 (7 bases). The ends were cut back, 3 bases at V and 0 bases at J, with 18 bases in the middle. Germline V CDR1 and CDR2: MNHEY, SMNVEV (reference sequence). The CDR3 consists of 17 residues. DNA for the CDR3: TGTGCCAGCAGTTTGTTCGGGGGACAGAAAGACTCCTACGAGCAGTACTTC. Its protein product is CASSLFGGQKDSYEQYF.